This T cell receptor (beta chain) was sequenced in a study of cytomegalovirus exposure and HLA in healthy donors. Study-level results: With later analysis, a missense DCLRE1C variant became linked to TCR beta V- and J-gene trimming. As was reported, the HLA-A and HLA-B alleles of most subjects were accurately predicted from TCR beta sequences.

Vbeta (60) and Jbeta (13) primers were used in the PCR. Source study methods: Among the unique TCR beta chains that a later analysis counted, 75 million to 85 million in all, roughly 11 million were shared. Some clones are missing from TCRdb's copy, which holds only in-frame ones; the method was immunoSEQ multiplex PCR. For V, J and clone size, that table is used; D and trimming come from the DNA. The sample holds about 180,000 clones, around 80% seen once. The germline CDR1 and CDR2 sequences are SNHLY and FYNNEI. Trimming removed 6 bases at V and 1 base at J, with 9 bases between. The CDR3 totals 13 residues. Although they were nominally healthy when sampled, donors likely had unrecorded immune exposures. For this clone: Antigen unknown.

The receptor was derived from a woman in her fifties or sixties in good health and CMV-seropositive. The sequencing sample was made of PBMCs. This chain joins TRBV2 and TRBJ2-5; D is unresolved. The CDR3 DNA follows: TGTGCCAGCAGCAGCAACAGCCAAGAGACCCAGTACTTC. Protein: CASSSNSQETQYF.